This paragraph covers one T cell receptor (beta chain) sequence. What antigen it recognizes has not been identified. The sample holds no much larger clone one base away, and base qualities are not on file. Each collaborating institution followed its own protocols to collect whole blood in K2EDTA tubes. For TCRbeta analysis, collaborators shipped samples as frozen whole blood, isolated PBMCs, or DNA extracted from either of those sample types. This sample stems from a study of blood T cell repertoires in COVID-19 (dated by TCRdb to 2020 to 2021). In the study overall: Collaborator samples came from the United States, Italy and Spain and covered acute and convalescent phases of COVID-19. The material from the prospective study consisted of cDNA or gDNA derived from T cells, B-cell-depleted T cells, or PBMCs. The dataset comprised deeply sampled blood TCRbeta repertoires from subjects exposed to, actively infected with, or recovered from COVID-19. The repertoires were released in a freely available public database meant as a resource for research on the immune response to SARS-CoV-2. The samples were drawn from two sources: the first 160 participants of the ongoing ImmuneRACE study, and 1,000 to 1,500 subjects contributed by 6 global collaborators. The sample metadata nearly always contained a de-identified subject ID, COVID-19 status, age in years and sex. Where available, HLA class I and class II types were taken from metadata supplied by the sample provider and were not determined by assay-based typing.

There are 12 amino acids in the CDR3, from cysteine to phenylalanine inclusive. Kept here is only the CDR3 DNA, which spans 36 bases and is read in frame from base 1. Trimming at the junction amounts to 6 bases on V and 13 bases on J, and the germline ends lie 13 bases apart. From a lookup of the germline V gene (reference sequence), CDR1 and CDR2 are WNHNN and SYGVQD. TCRbeta CDR3 regions were amplified from genomic DNA by means of the immunoSEQ Assay, a bias-controlled multiplex PCR. On the study's bioinformatics: The number of nucleated cells in each sample was estimated from the amplification of reference gene primers within the assay. To quantify the absolute abundance of each unique TCRbeta CDR3 rearrangement, sequence reads were collapsed and filtered. For each sample, productive Simpson clonality was calculated as the square root of Simpson's diversity index over productive rearrangements. Here the immuneACCESS table is served through TCRdb, limited to in-frame sequences with V and J called. Missing clones are a known gap in these copies; in checked studies unresolved V genes cover under half, and the rest lacks a known reason. The V and J calls and clone size come from that table; D and trimming were worked out from the DNA. The sample contains hundreds of thousands of clones, over 70% of them found a single time. The ten largest clones take up less than 10% of the sample.

The study at large found these results: The amount of clinical and demographic metadata varied by source and participant and was provided uncurated.

The TCR sequence derives from a human donor in a cohort sampled during active COVID-19. The chain is encoded by TRBV10-1 joined to TRBJ1-6; the D gene is perhaps TRBD1, on 5 matching bases. Material for sequencing was peripheral blood. The DNA reads TGCGCCAGCAGCCCAGGGAATCTCCCCCTCCACTTT. It codes for CASSPGNLPLHF.